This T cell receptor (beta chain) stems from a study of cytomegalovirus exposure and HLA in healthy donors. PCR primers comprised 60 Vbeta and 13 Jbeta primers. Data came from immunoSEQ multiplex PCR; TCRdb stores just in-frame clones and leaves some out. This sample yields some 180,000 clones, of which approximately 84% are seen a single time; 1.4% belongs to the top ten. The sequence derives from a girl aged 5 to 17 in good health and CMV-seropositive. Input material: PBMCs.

CDR3 loop: CASSLSIVVLAGETGELFF. The CDR3 DNA reads TGTGCCAGCAGCTTAAGCATTGTCGTACTAGCGGGAGAAACCGGGGAGCTGTTTTTT. This sequence joins TRBV11-2 and TRBJ2-2, with TRBD2 matching over 11 bases. The CDR3 is made up of 19 amino acids. Trimming took 2 bases from V and 5 from J; bases not matched to a gene: 13. Germline-derived CDR1 and CDR2 are SGHAT and FQNNGV.